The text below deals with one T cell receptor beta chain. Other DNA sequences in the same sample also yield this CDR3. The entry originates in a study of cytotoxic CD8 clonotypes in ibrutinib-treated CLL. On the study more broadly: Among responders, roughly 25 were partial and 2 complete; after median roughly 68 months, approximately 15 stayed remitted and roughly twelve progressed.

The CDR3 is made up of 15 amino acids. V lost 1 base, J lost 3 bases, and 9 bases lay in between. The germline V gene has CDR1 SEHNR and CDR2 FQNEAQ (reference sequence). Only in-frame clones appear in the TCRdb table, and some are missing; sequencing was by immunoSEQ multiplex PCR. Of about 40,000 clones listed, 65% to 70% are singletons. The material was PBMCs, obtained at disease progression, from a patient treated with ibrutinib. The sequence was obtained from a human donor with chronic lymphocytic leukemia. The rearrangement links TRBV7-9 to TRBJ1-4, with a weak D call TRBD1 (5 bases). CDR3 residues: CASSLEGPPNEKLFF. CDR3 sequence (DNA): TGTGCCAGCAGCTTAGAGGGACCCCCTAATGAAAAACTGTTTTTT.